This T cell receptor beta chain was identified in a study of T cells after yellow fever vaccination. Study conclusions and caveats: Abundant bulk-derived clonotypes could contaminate FACS-sorted repertoires. Primary-vaccination clones mostly resurfaced post-booster (nearly 97% CD4, around 88% CD8).

This clonotype was detected a few times. What it recognizes is unknown. Germline V lookup: CDR1 WNHNN, CDR2 SYGVQD (reference sequence). Trimming pared 6 bases from V and 6 bases from J, leaving 20 bases between. This CDR3 is 15 amino acids long. TCRdb reanalysed the 5' RACE reads using MiXCR and keeps one entry per CDR3 protein. This table has 300,000 to 400,000 distinct CDR3 sequences, about 10% appearing once. This specimen was CD4+ T cells sorted from PBMCs, taken 45 days after the yellow fever booster vaccination. This receptor was obtained from a man aged 18 to 30 who received the YFV17D yellow fever vaccine. V and J are TRBV10-1 and TRBJ2-5; D is perhaps TRBD1 or TRBD2 (5 bases each). The CDR3 DNA is TGCGCCAGCAGCGGGAACGGGGCCATCGGGCAGACCCAGTACTTC. It yields the protein CASSGNGAIGQTQYF.